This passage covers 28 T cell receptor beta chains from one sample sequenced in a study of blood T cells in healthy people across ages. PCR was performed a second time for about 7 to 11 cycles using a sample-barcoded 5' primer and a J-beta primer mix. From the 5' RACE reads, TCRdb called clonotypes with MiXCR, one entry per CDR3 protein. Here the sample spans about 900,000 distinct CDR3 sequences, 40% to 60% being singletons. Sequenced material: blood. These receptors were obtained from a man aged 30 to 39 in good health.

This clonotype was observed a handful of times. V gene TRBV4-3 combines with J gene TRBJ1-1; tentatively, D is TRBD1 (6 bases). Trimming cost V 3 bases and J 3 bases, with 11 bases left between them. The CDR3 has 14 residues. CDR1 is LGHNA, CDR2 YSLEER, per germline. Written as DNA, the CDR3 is TGCGCCAGCAGCCATGGGGGCTCTGACACTGAAGCTTTCTTT. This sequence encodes CASSHGGSDTEAFF.

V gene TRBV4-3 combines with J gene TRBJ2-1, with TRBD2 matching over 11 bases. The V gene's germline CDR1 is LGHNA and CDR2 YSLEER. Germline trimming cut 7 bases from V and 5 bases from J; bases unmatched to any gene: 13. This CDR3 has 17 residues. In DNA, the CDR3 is TGCGCCAGCACCCCGGGCGCTAGCGGGGGGACAGACAATGAGCAGTTCTTC. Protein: CASTPGASGGTDNEQFF.

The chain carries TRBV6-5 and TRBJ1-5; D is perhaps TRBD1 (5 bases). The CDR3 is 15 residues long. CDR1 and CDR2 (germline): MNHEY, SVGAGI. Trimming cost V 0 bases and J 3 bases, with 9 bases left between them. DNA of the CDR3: TGTGCCAGCAGTTACTCTGGGGGTACCAATCAGCCCCAGCATTTT. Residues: CASSYSGGTNQPQHF.

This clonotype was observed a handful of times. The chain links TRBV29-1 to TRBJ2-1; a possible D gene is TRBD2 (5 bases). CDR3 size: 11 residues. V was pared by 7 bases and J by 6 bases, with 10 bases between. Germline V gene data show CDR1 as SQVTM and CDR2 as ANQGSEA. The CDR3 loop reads CSARDINEQFF. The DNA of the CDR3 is TGCAGCGCCCGGGATATCAATGAGCAGTTCTTC.

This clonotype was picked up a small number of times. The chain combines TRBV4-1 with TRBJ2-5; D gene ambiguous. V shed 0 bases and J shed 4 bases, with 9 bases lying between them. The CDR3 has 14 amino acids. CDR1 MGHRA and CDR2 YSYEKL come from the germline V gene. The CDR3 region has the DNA TGCGCCAGCAGCCAAGATAGAACAGTAGAGACCCAGTACTTC. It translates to CASSQDRTVETQYF.

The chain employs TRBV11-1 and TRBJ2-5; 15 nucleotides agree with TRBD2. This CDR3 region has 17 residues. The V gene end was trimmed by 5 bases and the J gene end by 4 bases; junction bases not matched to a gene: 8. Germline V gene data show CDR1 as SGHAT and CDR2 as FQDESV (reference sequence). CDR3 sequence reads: CASSRGLAGGPGETQYF. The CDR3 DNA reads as TGTGCCAGCAGCCGTGGACTAGCGGGAGGGCCGGGAGAGACCCAGTACTTC.

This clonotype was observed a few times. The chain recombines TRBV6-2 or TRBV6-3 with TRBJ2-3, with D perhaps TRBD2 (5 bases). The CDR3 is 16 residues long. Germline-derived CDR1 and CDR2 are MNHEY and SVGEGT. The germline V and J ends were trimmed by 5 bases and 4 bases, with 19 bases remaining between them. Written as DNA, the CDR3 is TGTGCCAGCAGTGCGGCGGGCGCGGTGTTGCCAGATACGCAGTATTTT. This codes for CASSAAGAVLPDTQYF.

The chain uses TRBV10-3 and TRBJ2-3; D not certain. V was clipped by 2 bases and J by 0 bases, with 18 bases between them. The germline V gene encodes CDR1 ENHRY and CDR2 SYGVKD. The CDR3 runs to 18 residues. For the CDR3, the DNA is TGTGCCATCAGTGAGCTCCACCTCGGACCTACTAGCACAGATACGCAGTATTTT. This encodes CAISELHLGPTSTDTQYF.

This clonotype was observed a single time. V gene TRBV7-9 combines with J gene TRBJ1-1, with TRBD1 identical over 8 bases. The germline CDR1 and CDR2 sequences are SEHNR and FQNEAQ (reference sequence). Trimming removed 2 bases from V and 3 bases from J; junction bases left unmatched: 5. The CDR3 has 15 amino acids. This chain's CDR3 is CASSLPTGAHTEAFF. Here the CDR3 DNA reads TGTGCCAGCAGCTTACCGACAGGGGCCCACACTGAAGCTTTCTTT.

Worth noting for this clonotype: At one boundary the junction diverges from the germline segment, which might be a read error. The CDR3 protein is CASSLRNERYLKDIQYF. The CDR3 DNA reads TGTGCCAGCAGTTTAAGGAACGAGCGGTATCTCAAAGACATTCAGTACTTC. The chain joins TRBV12-3 or TRBV12-4 to TRBJ2-4, with a possible D match to TRBD2 (5 bases). CDR3 size: 17 residues.

DNA for the CDR3: TGCGCCAGCAGCTTGTCGACAGGGTTGGACATTCAGTACTTC. The encoded protein is CASSLSTGLDIQYF. The V gene is TRBV5-1, the J gene TRBJ2-4; 7 bases map to TRBD1. Germline CDR1 SGHRS, CDR2 YFSETQ. V lost 1 base and J lost 8; bases outside the gene matches: 6. The CDR3 is made up of 14 amino acids.

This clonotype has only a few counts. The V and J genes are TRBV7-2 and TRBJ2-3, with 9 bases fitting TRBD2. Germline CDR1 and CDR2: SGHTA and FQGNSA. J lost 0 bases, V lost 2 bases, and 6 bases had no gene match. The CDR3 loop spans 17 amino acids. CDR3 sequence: CASSLPIAGASTDTQYF. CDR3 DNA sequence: TGTGCCAGCAGCTTACCTATAGCGGGGGCTAGCACAGATACGCAGTATTTT.

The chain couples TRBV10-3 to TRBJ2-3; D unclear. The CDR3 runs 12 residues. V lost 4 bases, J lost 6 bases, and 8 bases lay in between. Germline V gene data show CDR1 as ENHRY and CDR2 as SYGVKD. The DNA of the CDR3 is TGTGCCATCAGTGGGACCGGGGATACGCAGTATTTT. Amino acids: CAISGTGDTQYF.

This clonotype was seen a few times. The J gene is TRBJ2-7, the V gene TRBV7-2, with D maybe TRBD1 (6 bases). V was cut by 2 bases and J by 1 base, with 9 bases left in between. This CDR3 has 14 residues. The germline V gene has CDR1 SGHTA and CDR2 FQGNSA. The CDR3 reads CASSLPGQSYEQYF. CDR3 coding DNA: TGTGCCAGCAGCTTACCCGGACAGTCCTACGAGCAGTACTTC. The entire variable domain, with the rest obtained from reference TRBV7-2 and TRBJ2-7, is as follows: GAGVSQSPSNKVTEKGKDVELRCDPISGHTALYWYRQSLGQGLEFLIYFQGNSAPDKSGLPSDRFSAERTGGSVSTLTIQRTQQEDSAVYLCASSLPGQSYEQYFGPGTRLTVT.

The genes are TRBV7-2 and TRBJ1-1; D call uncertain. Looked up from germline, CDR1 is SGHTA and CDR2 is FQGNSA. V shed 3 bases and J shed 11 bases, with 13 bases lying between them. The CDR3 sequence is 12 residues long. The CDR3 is CASSFEAFVAFF. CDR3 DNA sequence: TGTGCCAGCAGCTTTGAGGCGTTTGTGGCTTTCTTT.

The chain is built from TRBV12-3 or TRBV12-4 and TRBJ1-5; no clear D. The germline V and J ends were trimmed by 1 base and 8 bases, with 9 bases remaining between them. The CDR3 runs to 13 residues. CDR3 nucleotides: TGTGCCAGCAGTTTAGGACCCAGAGAGCCCCAGCATTTT. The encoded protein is CASSLGPREPQHF.

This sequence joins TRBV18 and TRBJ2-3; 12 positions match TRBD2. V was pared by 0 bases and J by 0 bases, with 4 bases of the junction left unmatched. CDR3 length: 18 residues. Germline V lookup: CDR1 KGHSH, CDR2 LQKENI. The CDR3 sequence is CASSPPGLAGSSTDTQYF. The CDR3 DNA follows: TGTGCCAGCTCACCACCCGGACTAGCGGGGAGTAGCACAGATACGCAGTATTTT.

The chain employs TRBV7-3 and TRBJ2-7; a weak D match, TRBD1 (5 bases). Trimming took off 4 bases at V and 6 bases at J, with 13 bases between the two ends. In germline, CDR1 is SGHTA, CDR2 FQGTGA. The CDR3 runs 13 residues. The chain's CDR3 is CASSSLARGEQYF. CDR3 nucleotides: TGTGCCAGCAGCTCATTAGCTAGGGGCGAGCAGTACTTC.

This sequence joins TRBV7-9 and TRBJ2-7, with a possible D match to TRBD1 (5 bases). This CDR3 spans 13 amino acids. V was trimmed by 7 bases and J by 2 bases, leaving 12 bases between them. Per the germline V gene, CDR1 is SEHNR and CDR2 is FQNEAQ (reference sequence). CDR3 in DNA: TGTGCCAGCAACTTTACAGGTACCTACGAGCAGTACTTC. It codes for CASNFTGTYEQYF.

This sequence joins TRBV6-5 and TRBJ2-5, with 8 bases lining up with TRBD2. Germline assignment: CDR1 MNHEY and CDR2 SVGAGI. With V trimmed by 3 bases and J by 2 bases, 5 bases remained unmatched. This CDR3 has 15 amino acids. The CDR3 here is CASSYELAAQETQYF. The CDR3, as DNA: TGTGCCAGCAGTTATGAACTAGCGGCTCAAGAGACCCAGTACTTC.

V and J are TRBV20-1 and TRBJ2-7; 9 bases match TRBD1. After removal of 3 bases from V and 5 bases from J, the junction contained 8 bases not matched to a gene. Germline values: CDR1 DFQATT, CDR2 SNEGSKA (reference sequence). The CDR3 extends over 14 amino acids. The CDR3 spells CSASAGQGFHEQYF. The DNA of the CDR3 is TGCAGTGCTAGCGCAGGACAGGGGTTTCACGAGCAGTACTTC.

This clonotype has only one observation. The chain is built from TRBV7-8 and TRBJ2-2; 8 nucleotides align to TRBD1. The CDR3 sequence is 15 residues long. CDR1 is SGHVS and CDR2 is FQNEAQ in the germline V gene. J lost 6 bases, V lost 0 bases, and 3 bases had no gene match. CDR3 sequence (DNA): TGTGCCAGCAGCTTAGCGAGGACAGGGCCCGGGGAGCTGTTTTTT. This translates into CASSLARTGPGELFF. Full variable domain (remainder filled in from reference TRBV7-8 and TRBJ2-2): GAGVSQSPRYKVAKRGQDVALRCDPISGHVSLFWYQQALGQGPEFLTYFQNEAQLDKSGLPSDRFFAERPEGSVSTLKIQRTQQEDSAVYLCASSLARTGPGELFFGEGSRLTVL.

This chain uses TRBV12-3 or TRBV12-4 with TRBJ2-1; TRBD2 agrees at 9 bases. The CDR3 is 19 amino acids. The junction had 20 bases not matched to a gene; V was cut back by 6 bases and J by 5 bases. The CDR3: CASRRIPLISGGDDNEQFF. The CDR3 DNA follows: TGTGCCAGCAGGAGGATCCCTCTAATTAGCGGGGGAGATGACAATGAGCAGTTCTTC.

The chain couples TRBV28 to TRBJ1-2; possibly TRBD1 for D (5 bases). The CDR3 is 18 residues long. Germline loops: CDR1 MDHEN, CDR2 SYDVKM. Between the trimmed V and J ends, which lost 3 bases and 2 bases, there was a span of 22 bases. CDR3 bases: TGTGCCAGCAGTTTTTCGTACCGGGACGGGGGGTCGAACTATGGCTACACCTTC. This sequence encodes CASSFSYRDGGSNYGYTF.

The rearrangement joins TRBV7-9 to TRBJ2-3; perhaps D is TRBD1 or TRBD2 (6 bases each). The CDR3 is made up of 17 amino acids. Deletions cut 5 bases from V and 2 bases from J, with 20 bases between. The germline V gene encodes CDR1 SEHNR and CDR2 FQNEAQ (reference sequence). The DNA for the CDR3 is TGTGCCAGCAGCCTAGGGGGGACAACCATATCCACAGATACGCAGTATTTT. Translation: CASSLGGTTISTDTQYF.

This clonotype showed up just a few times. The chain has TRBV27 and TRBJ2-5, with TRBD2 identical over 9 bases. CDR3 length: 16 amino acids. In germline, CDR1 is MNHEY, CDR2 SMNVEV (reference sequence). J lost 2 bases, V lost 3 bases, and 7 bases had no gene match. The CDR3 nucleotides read TGTGCCAGCAGTTTTTATAGCCTAGCGGGGCAAGAGACCCAGTACTTC. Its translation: CASSFYSLAGQETQYF.

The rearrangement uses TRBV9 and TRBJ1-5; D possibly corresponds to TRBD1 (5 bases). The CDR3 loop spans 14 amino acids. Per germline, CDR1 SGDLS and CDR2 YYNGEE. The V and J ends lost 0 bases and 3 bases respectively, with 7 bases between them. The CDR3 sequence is CASSVGGNNQPQHF. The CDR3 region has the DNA TGTGCCAGCAGCGTAGGGGGGAACAATCAGCCCCAGCATTTT.

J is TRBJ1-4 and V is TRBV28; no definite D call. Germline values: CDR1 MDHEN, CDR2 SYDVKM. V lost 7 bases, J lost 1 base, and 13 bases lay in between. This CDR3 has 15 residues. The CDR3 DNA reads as TGTGCCAGCAATGTAGGAGGGCTAACTAATGAAAAACTGTTTTTT. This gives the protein CASNVGGLTNEKLFF.